The sequence of this T cell receptor (beta chain) was determined in a study of T cell responses to AZD1222 COVID-19 vaccine. Study-level points and caveats: When two AZD1222 doses had been given, Spike-specific TCR breadth and depth rose. Without day 14 samples, only post-peak T cell repertoires were studied.

Turning to this clone: Its target is unknown.

The CDR3 consists of 15 residues. Germline-derived CDR1 and CDR2 are SGHTA and FQGNSA. The V gene lost 3 bases and the J gene lost 4 bases, with 15 bases spanning the gap. Method: immunoSEQ multiplex PCR; TCRdb's copy keeps in-frame clones and lacks some. The sample lists around 120,000 clones, roughly 91% occurring once. The input for sequencing was peripheral blood, taken on day 0 of MenACWY control vaccination. The chain links TRBV7-2 to TRBJ2-5; weak D call: TRBD2 (6 bases). The receptor was derived from an adult in good health. The CDR3: CASSFSSQAGETQYF. The CDR3 DNA follows: TGTGCCAGCAGCTTTTCTTCCCAAGCGGGAGAGACCCAGTACTTC.